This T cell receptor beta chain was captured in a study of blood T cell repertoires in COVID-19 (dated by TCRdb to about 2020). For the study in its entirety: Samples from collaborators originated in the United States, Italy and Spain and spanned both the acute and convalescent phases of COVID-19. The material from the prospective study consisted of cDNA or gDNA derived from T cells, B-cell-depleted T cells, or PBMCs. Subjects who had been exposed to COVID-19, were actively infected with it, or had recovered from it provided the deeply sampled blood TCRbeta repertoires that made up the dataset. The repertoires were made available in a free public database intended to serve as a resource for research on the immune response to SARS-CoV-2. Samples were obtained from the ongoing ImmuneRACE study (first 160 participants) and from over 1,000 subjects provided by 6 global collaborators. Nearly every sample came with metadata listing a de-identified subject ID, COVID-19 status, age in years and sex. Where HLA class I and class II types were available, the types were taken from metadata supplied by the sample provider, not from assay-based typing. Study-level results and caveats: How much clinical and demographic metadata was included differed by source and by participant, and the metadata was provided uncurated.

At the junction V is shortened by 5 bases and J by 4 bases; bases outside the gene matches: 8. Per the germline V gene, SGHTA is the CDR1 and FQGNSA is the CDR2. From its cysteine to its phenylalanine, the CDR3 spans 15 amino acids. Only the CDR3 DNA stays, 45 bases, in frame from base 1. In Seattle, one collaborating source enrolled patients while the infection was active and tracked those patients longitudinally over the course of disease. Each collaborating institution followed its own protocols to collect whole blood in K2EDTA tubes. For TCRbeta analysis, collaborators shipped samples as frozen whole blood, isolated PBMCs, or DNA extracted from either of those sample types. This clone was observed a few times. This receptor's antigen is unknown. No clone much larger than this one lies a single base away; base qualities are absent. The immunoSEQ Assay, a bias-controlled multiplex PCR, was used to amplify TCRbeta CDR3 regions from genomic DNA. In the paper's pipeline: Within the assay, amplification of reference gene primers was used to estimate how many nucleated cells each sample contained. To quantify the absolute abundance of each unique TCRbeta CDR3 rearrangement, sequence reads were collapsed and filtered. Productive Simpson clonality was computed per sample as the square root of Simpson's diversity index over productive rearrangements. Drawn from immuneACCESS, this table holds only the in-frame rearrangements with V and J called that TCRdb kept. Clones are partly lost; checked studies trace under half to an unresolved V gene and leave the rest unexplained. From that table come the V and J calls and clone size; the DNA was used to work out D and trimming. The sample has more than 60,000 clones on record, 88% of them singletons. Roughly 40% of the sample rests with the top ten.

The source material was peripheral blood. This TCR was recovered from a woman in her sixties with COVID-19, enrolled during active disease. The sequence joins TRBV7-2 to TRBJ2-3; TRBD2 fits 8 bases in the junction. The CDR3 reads CASSLSGVYADTQYF. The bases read TGTGCCAGCAGCCTTAGCGGGGTGTACGCAGATACGCAGTATTTT.